This is a list of T cell receptor beta chains from one sample in a study of early T cells in non-severe SARS-CoV-2 infection. TCRdb called the 5' RACE reads again in MiXCR, with one record for every CDR3 protein. The sample consists of roughly 120,000 distinct CDR3 sequences, about 16% of them appearing once. Sequencing was carried out using whole blood. These receptors were collected from an adult who was a healthcare worker with PCR-confirmed SARS-CoV-2 infection or an uninfected control (not recorded which). CDR3s include the opening cysteine and the closing phenylalanine or tryptophan. The order of the fields is J gene, clone size, V gene, D gene, CDR3 protein, CDR3 DNA. The D gene is left open where the match is weak. Not all rows give a size; the values are once, few, many and, for expanded clones, a class.

j_call: TRBJ1-4
clone_size: few
v_call: TRBV5-6
d_call: NA
cdr3_aa: CASSLFVATNEKLFF
cdr3_nt: TGTGCCAGCAGCTTGTTTGTCGCAACTAATGAAAAACTGTTTTTT

j_call: TRBJ2-1
clone_size: few
v_call: TRBV4-1
d_call: NA
cdr3_aa: CASSQVPGNSYNEQFF
cdr3_nt: TGCGCCAGCAGCCAAGTCCCGGGAAACTCCTACAATGAGCAGTTCTTC

j_call: TRBJ2-2
clone_size: once
v_call: TRBV5-5
d_call: TRBD1
cdr3_aa: CASSPARDRGQELFF
cdr3_nt: TGTGCCAGCAGTCCCGCCCGGGACAGGGGTCAGGAGCTGTTTTTT

j_call: TRBJ2-3
clone_size: few
v_call: TRBV20-1
d_call: NA
cdr3_aa: CSASYTGSYTDTQYF
cdr3_nt: TGCAGTGCAAGCTATACAGGGTCCTACACAGATACGCAGTATTTT

j_call: TRBJ2-3
clone_size: NA
v_call: TRBV18
d_call: NA
cdr3_aa: CASSPRTAKSTDTQYF
cdr3_nt: TGTGCCAGCTCACCGCGGACCGCAAAGTCCACAGATACGCAGTATTTT

j_call: TRBJ1-5
clone_size: NA
v_call: TRBV6-2/TRBV6-3
d_call: NA
cdr3_aa: CASRGVSNQPQHF
cdr3_nt: TGTGCCAGCAGGGGGGTGAGCAATCAGCCCCAGCATTTT

j_call: TRBJ2-3
clone_size: few
v_call: TRBV20-1
d_call: NA
cdr3_aa: CSARTLDGTDTQYF
cdr3_nt: TGCAGTGCTAGGACCCTTGACGGCACAGATACGCAGTATTTT

j_call: TRBJ2-7
clone_size: many
v_call: TRBV28
d_call: TRBD1
cdr3_aa: CASSSTDRVSSYEQYF
cdr3_nt: TGTGCCAGCAGTTCTACGGACAGGGTTAGCTCCTACGAGCAGTACTTC

j_call: TRBJ1-4
clone_size: few
v_call: TRBV7-9
d_call: NA
cdr3_aa: CACGNEKLFF
cdr3_nt: TGTGCCTGCGGGAATGAAAAACTGTTTTTT

j_call: TRBJ1-1
clone_size: many
v_call: TRBV29-1
d_call: NA
cdr3_aa: CSAASVHLNTEAFF
cdr3_nt: TGCAGCGCTGCGTCGGTACATTTGAACACTGAAGCTTTCTTT

j_call: TRBJ2-5
clone_size: many
v_call: TRBV12-3/TRBV12-4
d_call: NA
cdr3_aa: CASSYGETQYF
cdr3_nt: TGTGCCAGCAGTTACGGAGAGACCCAGTACTTC

j_call: TRBJ1-4
clone_size: few
v_call: TRBV20-1
d_call: TRBD1
cdr3_aa: CSAQPGQGGGKLFF
cdr3_nt: TGCAGTGCTCAGCCGGGACAGGGAGGAGGAAAACTGTTTTTT

j_call: TRBJ2-2
clone_size: few
v_call: TRBV30
d_call: NA
cdr3_aa: CAWKGGGTNTGELFF
cdr3_nt: TGTGCCTGGAAAGGCGGCGGCACGAACACCGGGGAGCTGTTTTTT

j_call: TRBJ2-7
clone_size: few
v_call: TRBV6-1
d_call: NA
cdr3_aa: CASSTGTYEQYF
cdr3_nt: TGTGCCAGCAGTACAGGAACCTACGAGCAGTACTTC

j_call: TRBJ1-5
clone_size: many
v_call: TRBV7-8
d_call: NA
cdr3_aa: CASSSDRDQPQHF
cdr3_nt: TGTGCCAGCAGCTCTGACAGAGATCAGCCCCAGCATTTT

j_call: TRBJ1-3
clone_size: NA
v_call: TRBV29-1
d_call: TRBD1
cdr3_aa: CSVVRGVNSGNTIYF
cdr3_nt: TGCAGCGTTGTCAGGGGGGTGAACTCTGGAAACACCATATATTTT

j_call: TRBJ2-7
clone_size: NA
v_call: TRBV7-8
d_call: NA
cdr3_aa: CASSLGLYYEQYF
cdr3_nt: TGTGCCAGCAGCTTAGGATTATACTACGAGCAGTACTTC

j_call: TRBJ1-3
clone_size: many
v_call: TRBV12-3/TRBV12-4
d_call: NA
cdr3_aa: CASSLVSAGRGNTIYF
cdr3_nt: TGTGCCAGCAGTTTAGTGAGTGCGGGGCGCGGAAACACCATATATTTT

j_call: TRBJ2-1
clone_size: few
v_call: TRBV7-2
d_call: TRBD2
cdr3_aa: CASSPRTSADEQFF
cdr3_nt: TGTGCCAGCAGCCCCAGGACTAGCGCGGATGAGCAGTTCTTC

j_call: TRBJ2-5
clone_size: NA
v_call: TRBV11-2
d_call: NA
cdr3_aa: CASSLDIKETQYF
cdr3_nt: TGTGCCAGCAGCTTAGATATAAAAGAGACCCAGTACTTC

j_call: TRBJ1-6
clone_size: NA
v_call: TRBV5-1
d_call: NA
cdr3_aa: CASSFVADNSPLHF
cdr3_nt: TGCGCCAGCAGCTTTGTGGCAGATAATTCACCCCTCCACTTT

j_call: TRBJ2-7
clone_size: few
v_call: TRBV10-2
d_call: TRBD2
cdr3_aa: CASTSGVYLRNEQYF
cdr3_nt: TGCGCCAGCACCAGCGGGGTCTACCTCCGGAACGAGCAGTACTTC

j_call: TRBJ2-3
clone_size: few
v_call: TRBV7-6
d_call: NA
cdr3_aa: CASSLVAGRTDTQYF
cdr3_nt: TGTGCCAGCAGCTTAGTGGCGGGGCGAACAGATACGCAGTATTTT

j_call: TRBJ2-5
clone_size: NA
v_call: TRBV4-1
d_call: NA
cdr3_aa: CASSYDREETQYF
cdr3_nt: TGCGCCAGCAGCTACGACCGAGAGGAGACCCAGTACTTC

j_call: TRBJ2-3
clone_size: NA
v_call: TRBV7-9
d_call: NA
cdr3_aa: CASSEKGPGSLTQYF
cdr3_nt: TGTGCCAGCAGCGAGAAGGGACCGGGCAGTTTAACGCAGTATTTT

j_call: TRBJ2-1
clone_size: few
v_call: TRBV20-1
d_call: NA
cdr3_aa: CSARSGPNEQFF
cdr3_nt: TGCAGTGCTAGGTCCGGTCCCAATGAGCAGTTCTTC

j_call: TRBJ2-2
clone_size: few
v_call: TRBV6-1
d_call: NA
cdr3_aa: CASSEAPGPLGTGELFF
cdr3_nt: TGTGCCAGCAGTGAAGCACCGGGGCCCCTGGGGACCGGGGAGCTGTTTTTT

j_call: TRBJ2-3
clone_size: NA
v_call: TRBV18
d_call: TRBD1
cdr3_aa: CASSPISGGNTQYF
cdr3_nt: TGTGCCAGCTCCCCCATCTCAGGGGGAAATACGCAGTATTTT

j_call: TRBJ1-6
clone_size: few
v_call: TRBV5-5
d_call: NA
cdr3_aa: CASSFLPPPAGQLYNSPLHF
cdr3_nt: TGTGCCAGCAGCTTTCTCCCTCCTCCGGCCGGGCAACTCTATAATTCACCCCTCCACTTT

j_call: TRBJ1-1
clone_size: NA
v_call: TRBV27
d_call: NA
cdr3_aa: CASSPKGMNTEAFF
cdr3_nt: TGTGCCAGCAGTCCTAAGGGGATGAACACTGAAGCTTTCTTT

j_call: TRBJ1-4
clone_size: NA
v_call: TRBV9
d_call: NA
cdr3_aa: CASSVAGATNEKLFF
cdr3_nt: TGTGCCAGCAGCGTAGCGGGTGCAACTAATGAAAAACTGTTTTTT

j_call: TRBJ2-2
clone_size: NA
v_call: TRBV3-1
d_call: NA
cdr3_aa: CASSPRTVNTGELFF
cdr3_nt: TGTGCCAGCAGTCCCCGGACAGTGAACACCGGGGAGCTGTTTTTT

j_call: TRBJ2-1
clone_size: few
v_call: TRBV30
d_call: TRBD2
cdr3_aa: CAWRQAGGRNEQFF
cdr3_nt: TGTGCCTGGAGACAAGCGGGGGGCCGCAATGAGCAGTTCTTC

j_call: TRBJ1-2
clone_size: few
v_call: TRBV3-1
d_call: NA
cdr3_aa: CASSQVNYGYTF
cdr3_nt: TGTGCCAGCAGCCAAGTGAACTATGGCTACACCTTC

j_call: TRBJ2-1
clone_size: few
v_call: TRBV19
d_call: TRBD2
cdr3_aa: CASSTPSGGSYNEQFF
cdr3_nt: TGTGCCAGTAGTACTCCTAGCGGGGGCTCCTACAATGAGCAGTTCTTC

j_call: TRBJ2-3
clone_size: few
v_call: TRBV5-1
d_call: NA
cdr3_aa: CASSEGTGTDTQYF
cdr3_nt: TGCGCCAGCAGCGAGGGGACTGGCACAGATACGCAGTATTTT

j_call: TRBJ1-6
clone_size: NA
v_call: TRBV12-3/TRBV12-4
d_call: NA
cdr3_aa: CAVSLGGQVGSPLHF
cdr3_nt: TGTGCCGTCTCGCTCGGTGGGCAGGTCGGTTCACCCCTCCACTTT

j_call: TRBJ2-5
clone_size: NA
v_call: TRBV4-1
d_call: NA
cdr3_aa: CASSQSTGSSETQYF
cdr3_nt: TGCGCCAGCAGCCAATCAACAGGGTCCAGTGAGACCCAGTACTTC

j_call: TRBJ1-2
clone_size: few
v_call: TRBV15
d_call: NA
cdr3_aa: CATSRDLSTGNRGYTF
cdr3_nt: TGTGCCACCAGCAGAGATCTATCAACAGGCAATAGGGGCTACACCTTC

j_call: TRBJ2-7
clone_size: NA
v_call: TRBV20-1
d_call: TRBD1
cdr3_aa: CSARDVGQGIYEQYF
cdr3_nt: TGCAGTGCCAGGGACGTGGGACAGGGGATATACGAGCAGTACTTC

j_call: TRBJ2-1
clone_size: NA
v_call: TRBV7-9
d_call: TRBD2
cdr3_aa: CASTYPGLAGGGEQFF
cdr3_nt: TGTGCCAGCACCTATCCGGGACTAGCGGGGGGCGGTGAGCAGTTCTTC

j_call: TRBJ2-7
clone_size: NA
v_call: TRBV10-1
d_call: NA
cdr3_aa: CASSESPGSISYEQYF
cdr3_nt: TGCGCCAGCAGTGAGTCGCCAGGGTCAATTTCCTACGAGCAGTACTTC

j_call: TRBJ2-3
clone_size: NA
v_call: TRBV9
d_call: NA
cdr3_aa: CASSLGHNTDTQYF
cdr3_nt: TGTGCCAGCAGCCTAGGACATAACACAGATACGCAGTATTTT

j_call: TRBJ2-1
clone_size: once
v_call: TRBV30
d_call: NA
cdr3_aa: CAWRRDSNNEQFF
cdr3_nt: TGTGCCTGGAGGCGGGACAGCAACAATGAGCAGTTCTTC

j_call: TRBJ2-2
clone_size: few
v_call: TRBV5-1
d_call: NA
cdr3_aa: CASSLFAVTNTGELFF
cdr3_nt: TGCGCCAGCAGCTTGTTTGCGGTTACGAACACCGGGGAGCTGTTTTTT

j_call: TRBJ2-6
clone_size: NA
v_call: TRBV18
d_call: NA
cdr3_aa: CASSPPVGHHDSGANVLTF
cdr3_nt: TGTGCCAGCTCACCACCGGTGGGACACCATGACTCTGGGGCCAACGTCCTGACTTTC

j_call: TRBJ2-3
clone_size: NA
v_call: TRBV20-1
d_call: TRBD2
cdr3_aa: CSALYPGGGTDTQYF
cdr3_nt: TGCAGTGCCCTTTATCCGGGCGGGGGAACAGATACGCAGTATTTT

j_call: TRBJ1-6
clone_size: many
v_call: TRBV9
d_call: NA
cdr3_aa: CASSPTPVENSPLHF
cdr3_nt: TGTGCCAGCAGCCCTACCCCAGTGGAAAATTCACCCCTCCACTTT

j_call: TRBJ2-3
clone_size: many
v_call: TRBV9
d_call: NA
cdr3_aa: CASSVAGGPDTQYF
cdr3_nt: TGTGCCAGCAGCGTAGCAGGGGGGCCAGATACGCAGTATTTT

j_call: TRBJ1-1
clone_size: NA
v_call: TRBV20-1
d_call: NA
cdr3_aa: CSAFRQANTEAFF
cdr3_nt: TGCAGTGCCTTTCGGCAGGCCAACACTGAAGCTTTCTTT

j_call: TRBJ2-1
clone_size: many
v_call: TRBV4-2
d_call: NA
cdr3_aa: CASRPPGGNEQFF
cdr3_nt: TGTGCCAGTAGACCCCCCGGAGGAAATGAGCAGTTCTTC

j_call: TRBJ1-1
clone_size: NA
v_call: TRBV20-1
d_call: NA
cdr3_aa: CSATVIDGMRNTEAFF
cdr3_nt: TGCAGTGCCACGGTTATCGATGGGATGAGGAACACTGAAGCTTTCTTT

j_call: TRBJ2-3
clone_size: few
v_call: TRBV24-1
d_call: TRBD2
cdr3_aa: CATSDSPGGADTQYF
cdr3_nt: TGTGCCACCAGTGATTCACCCGGGGGGGCAGATACGCAGTATTTT

j_call: TRBJ2-1
clone_size: NA
v_call: TRBV29-1
d_call: NA
cdr3_aa: CSVERSVAEQFF
cdr3_nt: TGCAGCGTTGAACGCAGCGTAGCTGAGCAGTTCTTC

j_call: TRBJ1-2
clone_size: NA
v_call: TRBV25-1
d_call: NA
cdr3_aa: CASSEGGRSMYGYTF
cdr3_nt: TGTGCCAGCAGTGAAGGGGGCAGGTCCATGTATGGCTACACCTTC

j_call: TRBJ2-6
clone_size: NA
v_call: TRBV12-2
d_call: NA
cdr3_aa: CASRTIRLGGGSGANVLTF
cdr3_nt: TGTGCAAGTCGCACCATACGTTTGGGAGGCGGTTCTGGGGCCAACGTCCTGACTTTC

j_call: TRBJ2-2
clone_size: many
v_call: TRBV6-1
d_call: NA
cdr3_aa: CASSVFRQVAGELFF
cdr3_nt: TGTGCCAGCAGTGTATTTCGCCAGGTGGCCGGGGAGCTGTTTTTT

j_call: TRBJ2-3
clone_size: NA
v_call: TRBV12-3/TRBV12-4
d_call: NA
cdr3_aa: CASSPGAGSRDTQYF
cdr3_nt: TGTGCCAGCAGTCCTGGGGCAGGGTCTCGAGATACGCAGTATTTT

j_call: TRBJ2-7
clone_size: few
v_call: TRBV2
d_call: TRBD1
cdr3_aa: CASIGDRLLYEQYF
cdr3_nt: TGTGCCAGCATTGGGGACAGGCTCTTATACGAGCAGTACTTC

j_call: TRBJ1-6
clone_size: many
v_call: TRBV5-5
d_call: NA
cdr3_aa: CASSKVVDSDRISPLHF
cdr3_nt: TGTGCCAGCAGCAAAGTGGTGGATTCAGACCGGATCTCACCCCTCCACTTT